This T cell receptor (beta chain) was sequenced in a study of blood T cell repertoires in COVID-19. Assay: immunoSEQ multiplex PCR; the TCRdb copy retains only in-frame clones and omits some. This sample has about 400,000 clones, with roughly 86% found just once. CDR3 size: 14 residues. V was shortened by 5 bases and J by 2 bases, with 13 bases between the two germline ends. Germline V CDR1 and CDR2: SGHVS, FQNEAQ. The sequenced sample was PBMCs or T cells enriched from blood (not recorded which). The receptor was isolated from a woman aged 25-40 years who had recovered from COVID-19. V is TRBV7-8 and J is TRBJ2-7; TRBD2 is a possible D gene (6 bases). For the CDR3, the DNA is TGTGCCAGCAGCCTCCGGACTAAAACCTACGAGCAGTACTTC. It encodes CASSLRTKTYEQYF.